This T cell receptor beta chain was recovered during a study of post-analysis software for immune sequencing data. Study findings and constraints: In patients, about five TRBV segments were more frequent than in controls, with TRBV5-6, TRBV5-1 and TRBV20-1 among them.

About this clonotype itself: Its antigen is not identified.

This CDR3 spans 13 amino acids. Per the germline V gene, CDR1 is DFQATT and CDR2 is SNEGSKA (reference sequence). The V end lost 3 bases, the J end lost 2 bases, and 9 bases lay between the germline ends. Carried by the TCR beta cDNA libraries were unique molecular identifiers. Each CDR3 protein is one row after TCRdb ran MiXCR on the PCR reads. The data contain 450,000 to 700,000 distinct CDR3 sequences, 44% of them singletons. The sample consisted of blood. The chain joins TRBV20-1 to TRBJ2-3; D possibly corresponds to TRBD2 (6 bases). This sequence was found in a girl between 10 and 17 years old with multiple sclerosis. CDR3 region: CSARVAATDTQYF. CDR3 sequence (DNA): TGCAGTGCTAGGGTAGCGGCCACAGATACGCAGTATTTT.